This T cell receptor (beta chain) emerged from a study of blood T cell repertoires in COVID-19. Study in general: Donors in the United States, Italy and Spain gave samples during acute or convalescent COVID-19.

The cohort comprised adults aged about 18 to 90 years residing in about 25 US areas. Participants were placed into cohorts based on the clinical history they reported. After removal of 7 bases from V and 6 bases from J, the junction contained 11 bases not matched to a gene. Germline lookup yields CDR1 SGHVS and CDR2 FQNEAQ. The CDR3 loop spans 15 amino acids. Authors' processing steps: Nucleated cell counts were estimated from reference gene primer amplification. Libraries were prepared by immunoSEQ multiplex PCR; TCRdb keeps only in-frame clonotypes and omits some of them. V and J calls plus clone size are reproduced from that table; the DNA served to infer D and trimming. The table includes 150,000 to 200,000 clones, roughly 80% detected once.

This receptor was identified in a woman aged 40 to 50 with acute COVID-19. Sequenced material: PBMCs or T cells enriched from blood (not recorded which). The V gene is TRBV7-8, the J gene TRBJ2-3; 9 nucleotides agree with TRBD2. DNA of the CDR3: TGTGCCAGCACCGAAGGTAGCGGGAGTCGGGATACGCAGTATTTT. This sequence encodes CASTEGSGSRDTQYF.